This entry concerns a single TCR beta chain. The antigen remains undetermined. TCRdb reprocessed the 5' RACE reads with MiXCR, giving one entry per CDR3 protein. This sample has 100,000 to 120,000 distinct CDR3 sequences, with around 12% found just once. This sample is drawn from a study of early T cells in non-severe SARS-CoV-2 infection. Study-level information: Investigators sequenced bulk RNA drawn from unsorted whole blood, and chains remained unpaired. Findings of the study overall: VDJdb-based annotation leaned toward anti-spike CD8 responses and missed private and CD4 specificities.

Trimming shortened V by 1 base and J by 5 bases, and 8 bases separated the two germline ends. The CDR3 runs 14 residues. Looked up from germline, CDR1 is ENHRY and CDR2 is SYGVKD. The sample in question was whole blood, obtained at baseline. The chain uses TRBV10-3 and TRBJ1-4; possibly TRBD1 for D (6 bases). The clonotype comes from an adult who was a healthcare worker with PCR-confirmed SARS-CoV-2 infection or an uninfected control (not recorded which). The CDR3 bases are TGTGCCATCAGTGAGTTAGGGGGGAATGAAAAACTGTTTTTT. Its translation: CAISELGGNEKLFF.